This T cell receptor (beta chain) was sequenced for a study of T cells in Graves' hyperthyroidism and ophthalmopathy. The study, taken as a whole, reports: By a 13 V-J model, ophthalmopathy was set apart from stable hyperthyroidism. It was a median about 6.5 months before onset that the model predicted ophthalmopathy.

Active moderate-to-severe ophthalmopathy, Clinical Activity Score at least 3, NOSPECS at least 4, under 3 months' duration. Clinical symptoms, serum thyroxine and TRAb, thyroid ultrasound and orbital computed tomography were used for the diagnoses. Germline CDR1 and CDR2: SGHAT and FQNNGV. The CDR3 loop spans 15 amino acids. The J segment lost 7 bases and the V segment lost 5 bases, leaving 7 bases of the junction unmatched. This clonotype was seen many times. As yet, its antigen is unknown. The CDR3 regions of TCR beta were amplified from RNA transcripts. A set of HTBI primers served as the primers for a first-round RT-PCR of the TCR CDR3. MiXCR, applied by TCRdb to the multiplex PCR reads, yields one record per CDR3 protein. The top ten clones hold 12% of a sample with 500,000 to 650,000 distinct CDR3 sequences, about 14% of them seen once.

The chain links TRBV11-2 to TRBJ2-2; 10 positions agree with TRBD2. The origin of this receptor is a woman aged 50 to 60 with Graves' ophthalmopathy. The specimen sequenced was blood. CDR3 residues: CASSGGGTSVGELFF. CDR3 nucleotides: TGTGCCAGCAGCGGCGGGGGGACTAGCGTCGGGGAGCTGTTTTTT.